These T cell receptor beta chains were read from a single sample in a study of tumor-infiltrating lymphocytes in primary liver carcinoma. TCRdb independently ran MiXCR on the multiplex PCR reads; one entry per CDR3 protein. The repertoire includes fewer than 400,000 distinct CDR3 sequences, 65% of them detected once, and roughly 10% sits in the top ten. Source material: peripheral blood. The receptors come from a man aged 40-50 years with primary liver carcinoma and hepatitis B virus infection. The CDR3 runs from the conserved cysteine through the conserved F or W. The order of the fields is D gene, J gene, clone size, V gene, CDR3 DNA, CDR3 protein. A D gene is named only where the DNA matches it firmly. Clone sizes are given selectively: once, few, many, or a class where the clone is expanded.

d_call: .; j_call: TRBJ2-7; clone_size: once; v_call: TRBV4-1; cdr3_nt: TGCGCCAGCGGCCAAGATCAGGGAGACACCCCTATAAGGTACTTT; cdr3_aa: CASGQDQGDTPIRYF
d_call: .; j_call: TRBJ2-1; clone_size: .; v_call: TRBV6-1; cdr3_nt: TGTGCCAGTTTGAGGCACAATGAGCAGTTCTTC; cdr3_aa: CASLRHNEQFF
d_call: TRBD2; j_call: TRBJ2-4; clone_size: .; v_call: TRBV11-1; cdr3_nt: TGTGCCAGCAGCTATCCCGGGACTAATGGGACCAAAAACATTCAGTATTTC; cdr3_aa: CASSYPGTNGTKNIQYF
d_call: .; j_call: TRBJ1-1; clone_size: .; v_call: TRBV5-1; cdr3_nt: TGCGCCAGCAGCTTGGGACAGGCTATGAACACTGAAGCTTTCTTT; cdr3_aa: CASSLGQAMNTEAFF
d_call: TRBD1; j_call: TRBJ2-7; clone_size: .; v_call: TRBV6-6; cdr3_nt: TGTGCCAGCACTCAAACAAGGGGGCAGGGATCGGAAGAGCAGTACTTC; cdr3_aa: CASTQTRGQGSEEQYF
d_call: .; j_call: TRBJ2-1; clone_size: .; v_call: TRBV29-1; cdr3_nt: TGCAGCGTCTCACCCGACAGTAACAATGGGCAGTTCTTC; cdr3_aa: CSVSPDSNNGQFF
d_call: .; j_call: TRBJ2-7; clone_size: .; v_call: TRBV14; cdr3_nt: TGTGCCAGCAGCCTCAAAAACAGGGCCTACGGGCATTACTTC; cdr3_aa: CASSLKNRAYGHYF
d_call: TRBD2; j_call: TRBJ2-7; clone_size: many; v_call: TRBV12-3/TRBV12-4; cdr3_nt: TGTGCCAGCAGTTCGGGACTAGCGGGAGGGGACGAGCAGTACTTC; cdr3_aa: CASSSGLAGGDEQYF
d_call: .; j_call: TRBJ2-1; clone_size: .; v_call: TRBV29-1; cdr3_nt: TGCAGCGTGCGACTAGTGGGAGAAAACAATGAGCAGTTCTTC; cdr3_aa: CSVRLVGENNEQFF
d_call: .; j_call: TRBJ2-2; clone_size: .; v_call: TRBV29-1; cdr3_nt: TGCAGAGGTGGGACACGGGACACCGGGGAGCTGTTTTTT; cdr3_aa: CRGGTRDTGELFF
d_call: TRBD1; j_call: TRBJ1-5; clone_size: .; v_call: TRBV5-7; cdr3_nt: TGTGCCAGCAGCCCGACAGGGTGCGGCAATAAGCCCCAGCATTTT; cdr3_aa: CASSPTGCGNKPQHF
d_call: TRBD2; j_call: TRBJ2-7; clone_size: .; v_call: TRBV7-8; cdr3_nt: TGTGCCAGCAGCCCTAGCGGAGCCTCTTACGAGCAGTACTTC; cdr3_aa: CASSPSGASYEQYF
d_call: .; j_call: TRBJ2-5; clone_size: .; v_call: TRBV7-2; cdr3_nt: TGTGCCAGCAGCTGGACAGTGGGAGGTCAGGAGACCCAGTACTTC; cdr3_aa: CASSWTVGGQETQYF
d_call: .; j_call: TRBJ2-1; clone_size: once; v_call: TRBV10-3; cdr3_nt: TGTGCCATCAGTGTACGGACGTCAGACAATGAGCAGTCCTTC; cdr3_aa: CAISVRTSDNEQSF
d_call: .; j_call: TRBJ2-7; clone_size: .; v_call: TRBV11-2; cdr3_nt: TGTGCCAACAGCTTAGGGACTTCGGTCTACGAGCAATACTTC; cdr3_aa: CANSLGTSVYEQYF
d_call: .; j_call: TRBJ2-7; clone_size: few; v_call: TRBV28; cdr3_nt: TGTGCCAGCAGTTTAGGACTTACCGACTACGAGCAGTACTTC; cdr3_aa: CASSLGLTDYEQYF
d_call: .; j_call: TRBJ2-7; clone_size: .; v_call: TRBV7-8; cdr3_nt: TGTGCCGGCAGCTTAGTGGCCCAGGGGTCGTATGGCGAGCAGTACTTC; cdr3_aa: CAGSLVAQGSYGEQYF
d_call: .; j_call: TRBJ1-1; clone_size: many; v_call: TRBV4-1; cdr3_nt: TGCGCCAGCAGCCAAGATTACACGTTCACTGAAGCTTTCTTT; cdr3_aa: CASSQDYTFTEAFF
d_call: TRBD2; j_call: TRBJ2-1; clone_size: .; v_call: TRBV7-2; cdr3_nt: TGTGCCAGCAGCCTTGAGCTTGGGCGGGAGAGGAATGAGCAGTTCTTC; cdr3_aa: CASSLELGRERNEQFF
d_call: .; j_call: TRBJ2-7; clone_size: .; v_call: TRBV6-5; cdr3_nt: TGTGTCAGCAGAGGCGACAGCTACGAGCAGTACTTC; cdr3_aa: CVSRGDSYEQYF
d_call: .; j_call: TRBJ2-7; clone_size: .; v_call: TRBV2; cdr3_nt: TGTGCCAGCAGTCGAGAGCGGACCTCCTACGAGCAGTACTTC; cdr3_aa: CASSRERTSYEQYF
d_call: TRBD1; j_call: TRBJ2-1; clone_size: .; v_call: TRBV11-1; cdr3_nt: TGTGTCAGCAGCTTCAAGACAGGGACCTACAATGAGCAGTTCTTC; cdr3_aa: CVSSFKTGTYNEQFF
d_call: TRBD1; j_call: TRBJ1-2; clone_size: .; v_call: TRBV27; cdr3_nt: TGTGCCAGTTCGGACAGGCGTAGGGACTATGGCTACACCTTC; cdr3_aa: CASSDRRRDYGYTF
d_call: TRBD2; j_call: TRBJ2-3; clone_size: .; v_call: TRBV30; cdr3_nt: TGTGCCTGGAGTCGGACTAGCGGGATGGCAGATACGCAATATTTT; cdr3_aa: CAWSRTSGMADTQYF
d_call: .; j_call: TRBJ1-4; clone_size: .; v_call: TRBV27; cdr3_nt: TGTGCCAGCAGTTTATTTAGCCCTTATGAAAAACTGTTTTTT; cdr3_aa: CASSLFSPYEKLFF
d_call: .; j_call: TRBJ1-2; clone_size: few; v_call: TRBV28; cdr3_nt: TGTGCCAGCAGTTTCCGGGGGGTTTTTGGCTACACCTTC; cdr3_aa: CASSFRGVFGYTF
d_call: .; j_call: TRBJ2-1; clone_size: .; v_call: TRBV4-3; cdr3_nt: TGCGCCAGCAGCCAAGAAGGGAGCGGAAGTGAGCAGTTCTTC; cdr3_aa: CASSQEGSGSEQFF
d_call: .; j_call: TRBJ2-7; clone_size: .; v_call: TRBV6-5; cdr3_nt: TGTGCCAGCAGTCCTCGGGCAGGAGAGAGCTCCTACGAGCAATACTTC; cdr3_aa: CASSPRAGESSYEQYF
d_call: .; j_call: TRBJ2-2; clone_size: .; v_call: TRBV11-1; cdr3_nt: TGTCCCAGCGGCGGGTCGAACATCGGGGAGCTGTTTTTT; cdr3_aa: CPSGGSNIGELFF
d_call: TRBD1; j_call: TRBJ2-6; clone_size: .; v_call: TRBV20-1; cdr3_nt: TGCAGTGCTAGAGCAGTGAGACAGGGGGCTGGGGCCAACGTCCTGACTTTC; cdr3_aa: CSARAVRQGAGANVLTF
d_call: .; j_call: TRBJ1-3; clone_size: few; v_call: TRBV6-5; cdr3_nt: TGTGCCAGCAGCCGGGGTGGGATCTCTGGAAACACCATATATTTT; cdr3_aa: CASSRGGISGNTIYF
d_call: TRBD1; j_call: TRBJ2-2; clone_size: .; v_call: TRBV6-5; cdr3_nt: TGTGCCATCAAGAAGGGACAGGGGTTTGGGTTGAACACCGGGGAGCTGTTTTTT; cdr3_aa: CAIKKGQGFGLNTGELFF
d_call: .; j_call: TRBJ2-2; clone_size: once; v_call: TRBV29-1; cdr3_nt: TGCAGCGTTGCAAGTGCGGGCGCGAACACCGGGGTGCTGTTTTTT; cdr3_aa: CSVASAGANTGVLFF
d_call: .; j_call: TRBJ2-7; clone_size: .; v_call: TRBV6-2/TRBV6-3; cdr3_nt: TGTGTCAGCAGTCGCCGGGACTCATCCTACGAGCAGTACTTC; cdr3_aa: CVSSRRDSSYEQYF
d_call: .; j_call: TRBJ1-2; clone_size: .; v_call: TRBV28; cdr3_nt: TGTGCCAGCAGCAGGGAGCCTAACTATGGCTACACCTTC; cdr3_aa: CASSREPNYGYTF
d_call: TRBD1; j_call: TRBJ1-1; clone_size: .; v_call: TRBV29-1; cdr3_nt: TGCAGCGTTGGGGACAGGCGGGATTGGAGGAGTGAAGCTTTCTTT; cdr3_aa: CSVGDRRDWRSEAFF
d_call: .; j_call: TRBJ2-1; clone_size: .; v_call: TRBV12-5; cdr3_nt: TGTGCTAGTGCCCGGGACTCTCTGGAGCAGTTCTTC; cdr3_aa: CASARDSLEQFF
d_call: .; j_call: TRBJ2-1; clone_size: .; v_call: TRBV5-6; cdr3_nt: TGTACCAGCAGCCCTGCGAGAGGCGAGGGAGCTGGACTCCTATGGGCCTACAATGAGCAGTTCTTC; cdr3_aa: CTSSPARGEGAGLLWAYNEQFF
d_call: .; j_call: TRBJ2-1; clone_size: many; v_call: TRBV5-5; cdr3_nt: TGTGCCAGCAGCTTGGCAGTGATGCCCTTAAACAATGAGCAGTTCTTC; cdr3_aa: CASSLAVMPLNNEQFF
d_call: TRBD2; j_call: TRBJ2-1; clone_size: few; v_call: TRBV6-1; cdr3_nt: TGTGCCAGCACTCTGACTAGCGGGCCTAGGGGTGAGCAGTTCTTC; cdr3_aa: CASTLTSGPRGEQFF
d_call: TRBD2; j_call: TRBJ2-7; clone_size: .; v_call: TRBV11-2; cdr3_nt: TGTGCCAGCAGCACCCGACTAGCGGGAGCTACACGGGGCGAGCAGAACTTC; cdr3_aa: CASSTRLAGATRGEQNF
d_call: TRBD2; j_call: TRBJ2-3; clone_size: few; v_call: TRBV5-1; cdr3_nt: TGCGCCAGCAGCTTGCTCGGGAGGACTAGATCAGATACGCAGTATTTT; cdr3_aa: CASSLLGRTRSDTQYF
d_call: TRBD2; j_call: TRBJ2-7; clone_size: .; v_call: TRBV4-2; cdr3_nt: TGTGCCAGCAGCTCAGAACTAGCGCCGGGGACGGACGAGCAGTACTTC; cdr3_aa: CASSSELAPGTDEQYF